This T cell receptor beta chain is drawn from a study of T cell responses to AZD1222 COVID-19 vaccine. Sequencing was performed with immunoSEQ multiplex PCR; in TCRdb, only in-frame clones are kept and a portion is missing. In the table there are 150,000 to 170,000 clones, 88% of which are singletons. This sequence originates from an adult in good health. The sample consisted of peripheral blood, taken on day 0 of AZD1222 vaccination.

The CDR3, as DNA: TGTGCCAGCAGCCCCCCTGACAGGGCCGGTGGCTACACCTTC. Its translation is CASSPPDRAGGYTF. The chain employs TRBV5-4 and TRBJ1-2, with 7 nucleotides matching TRBD1. The CDR3 covers 14 residues. With 4 bases clipped from V and 7 bases from J, the junction kept 10 bases outside the gene matches. CDR1 is SGHNT and CDR2 is YYREEE in the germline V gene (reference sequence).